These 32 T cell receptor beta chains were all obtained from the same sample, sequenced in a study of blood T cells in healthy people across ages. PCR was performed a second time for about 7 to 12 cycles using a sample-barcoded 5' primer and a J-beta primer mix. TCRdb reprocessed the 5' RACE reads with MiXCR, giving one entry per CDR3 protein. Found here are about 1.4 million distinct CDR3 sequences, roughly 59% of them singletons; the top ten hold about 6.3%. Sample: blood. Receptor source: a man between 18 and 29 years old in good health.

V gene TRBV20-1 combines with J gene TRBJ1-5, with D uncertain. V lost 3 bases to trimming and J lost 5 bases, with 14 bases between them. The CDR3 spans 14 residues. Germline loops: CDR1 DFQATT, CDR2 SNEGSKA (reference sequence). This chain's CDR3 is CSASGATFYQPQHF. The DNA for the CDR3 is TGCAGTGCTAGTGGAGCAACATTCTATCAGCCCCAGCATTTT.

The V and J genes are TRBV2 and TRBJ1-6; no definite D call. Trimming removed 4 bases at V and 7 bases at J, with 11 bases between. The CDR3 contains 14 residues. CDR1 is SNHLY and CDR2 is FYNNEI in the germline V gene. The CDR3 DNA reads TGTGCCAGCAGTGCCGTCATGGGGAATTCACCCCTCCACTTT. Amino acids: CASSAVMGNSPLHF.

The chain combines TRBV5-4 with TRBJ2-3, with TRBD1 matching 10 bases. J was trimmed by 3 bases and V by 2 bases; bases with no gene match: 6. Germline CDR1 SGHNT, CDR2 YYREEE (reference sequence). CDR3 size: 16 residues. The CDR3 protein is CASSLQPGQGTDTQYF. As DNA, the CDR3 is TGTGCCAGCAGCTTACAGCCGGGACAGGGGACAGATACGCAGTATTTT.

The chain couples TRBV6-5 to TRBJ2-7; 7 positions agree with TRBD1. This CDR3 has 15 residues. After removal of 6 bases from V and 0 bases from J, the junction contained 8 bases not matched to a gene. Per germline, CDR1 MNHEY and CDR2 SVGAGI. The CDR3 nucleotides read TGTGCCAGCAGCCCGGGACAGACAATCTCCTACGAGCAGTACTTC. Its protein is CASSPGQTISYEQYF.

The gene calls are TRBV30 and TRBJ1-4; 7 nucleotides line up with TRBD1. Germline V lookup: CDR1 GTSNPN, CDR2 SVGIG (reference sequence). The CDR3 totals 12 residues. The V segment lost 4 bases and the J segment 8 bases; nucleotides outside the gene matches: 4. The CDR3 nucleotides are TGTGCCTGGATGGGACAGCTCGAAAAACTGTTTTTT. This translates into CAWMGQLEKLFF.

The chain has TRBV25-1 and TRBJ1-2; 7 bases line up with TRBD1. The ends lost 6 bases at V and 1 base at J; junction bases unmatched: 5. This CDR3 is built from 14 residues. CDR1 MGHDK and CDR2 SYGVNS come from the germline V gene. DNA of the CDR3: TGTGCCAGCAGAGAGACAGGGCGTAACTATGGCTACACCTTC. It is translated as CASRETGRNYGYTF.

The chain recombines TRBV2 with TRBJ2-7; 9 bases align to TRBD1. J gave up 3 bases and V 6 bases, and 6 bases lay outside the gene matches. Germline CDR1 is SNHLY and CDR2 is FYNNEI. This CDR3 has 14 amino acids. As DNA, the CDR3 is TGTGCCAGCAGGACCGGACAGGGGTTCTACGAGCAGTACTTC. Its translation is CASRTGQGFYEQYF. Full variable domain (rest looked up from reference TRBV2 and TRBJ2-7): EPEVTQTPSHQVTQMGQEVILRCVPISNHLYFYWYRQILGQKVEFLVSFYNNEISEKSEIFDDQFSVERPDGSNFTLKIRSTKLEDSAMYFCASRTGQGFYEQYFGPGTRLTVT.

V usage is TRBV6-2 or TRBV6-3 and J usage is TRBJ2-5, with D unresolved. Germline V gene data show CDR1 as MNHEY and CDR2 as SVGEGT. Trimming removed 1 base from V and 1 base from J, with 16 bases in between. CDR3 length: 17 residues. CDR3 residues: CASSYLLSLAAQETQYF. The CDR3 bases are TGTGCCAGCAGTTACTTACTCTCCTTGGCGGCCCAAGAGACCCAGTACTTC.

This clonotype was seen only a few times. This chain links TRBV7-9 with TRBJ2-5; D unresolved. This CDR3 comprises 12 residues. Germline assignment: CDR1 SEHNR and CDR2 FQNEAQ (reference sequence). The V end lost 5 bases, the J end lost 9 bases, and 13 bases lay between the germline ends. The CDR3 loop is CASSDRFEPQYF. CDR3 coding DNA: TGTGCCAGCAGCGACCGTTTCGAGCCCCAGTACTTC.

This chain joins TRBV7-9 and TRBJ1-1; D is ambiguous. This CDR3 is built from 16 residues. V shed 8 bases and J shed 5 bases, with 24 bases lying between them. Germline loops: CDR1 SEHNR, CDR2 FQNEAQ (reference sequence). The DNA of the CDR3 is TGTGCCAGCCTAGACCTCGGGGATTGGGGTCGGACTGAAGCTTTCTTT. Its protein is CASLDLGDWGRTEAFF. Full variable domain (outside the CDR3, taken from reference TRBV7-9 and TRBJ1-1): DTGVSQNPRHKITKRGQNVTFRCDPISEHNRLYWYRQTLGQGPEFLTYFQNEAQLEKSRLLSDRFSAERPKGSFSTLEIQRTEQGDSAMYLCASLDLGDWGRTEAFFGQGTRLTVV.

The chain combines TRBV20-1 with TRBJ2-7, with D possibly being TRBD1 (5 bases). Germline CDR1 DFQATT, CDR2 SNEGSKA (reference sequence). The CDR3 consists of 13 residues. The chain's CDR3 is CGVVGQVSYEQYF. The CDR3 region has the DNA TGCGGTGTGGTGGGGCAAGTCTCCTACGAGCAGTACTTC.

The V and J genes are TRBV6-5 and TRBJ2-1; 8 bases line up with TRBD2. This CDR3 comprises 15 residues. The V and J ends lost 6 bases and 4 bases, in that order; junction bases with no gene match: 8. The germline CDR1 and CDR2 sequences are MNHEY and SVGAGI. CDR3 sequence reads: CASSRGGRTYNEQFF. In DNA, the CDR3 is TGTGCCAGCAGCCGCGGGGGGCGCACATACAATGAGCAGTTCTTC.

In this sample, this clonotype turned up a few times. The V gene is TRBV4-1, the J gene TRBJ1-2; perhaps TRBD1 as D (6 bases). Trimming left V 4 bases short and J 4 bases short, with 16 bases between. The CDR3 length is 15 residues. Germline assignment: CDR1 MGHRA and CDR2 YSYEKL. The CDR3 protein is CASSPSQGSGYGYTF. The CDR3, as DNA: TGCGCCAGCAGCCCAAGCCAGGGGAGTGGCTATGGCTACACCTTC.

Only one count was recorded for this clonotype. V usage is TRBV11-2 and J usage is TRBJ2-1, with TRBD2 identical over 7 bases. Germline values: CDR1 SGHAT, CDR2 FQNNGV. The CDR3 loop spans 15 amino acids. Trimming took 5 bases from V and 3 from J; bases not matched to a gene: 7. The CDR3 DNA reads TGTGCCAGCAGCCCCGGGACTACTCGCTACAATGAGCAGTTCTTC. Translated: CASSPGTTRYNEQFF.

CDR3 residues: CASSQGTSGTGWAQYF. DNA for the CDR3: TGCGCCAGCAGCCAAGGAACTAGCGGCACGGGGTGGGCCCAGTACTTC. The chain couples TRBV4-1 to TRBJ2-5; 8 bases fit TRBD2. Germline CDR1 MGHRA, CDR2 YSYEKL. Trimming cost V 1 base and J 9 bases; bases outside gene matches: 13. This CDR3 has 16 residues.

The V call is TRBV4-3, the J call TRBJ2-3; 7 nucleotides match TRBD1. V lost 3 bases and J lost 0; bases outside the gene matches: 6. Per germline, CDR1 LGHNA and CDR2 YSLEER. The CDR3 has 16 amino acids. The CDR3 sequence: CASSHDREVSTDTQYF. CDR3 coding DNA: TGCGCCAGCAGCCACGACAGGGAAGTTAGCACAGATACGCAGTATTTT.

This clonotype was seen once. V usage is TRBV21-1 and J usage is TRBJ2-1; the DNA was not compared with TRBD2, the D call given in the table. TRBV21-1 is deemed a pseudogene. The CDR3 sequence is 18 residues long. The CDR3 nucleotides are TGTGCCAGCAGCAAAGGGGTAACTAGCGGGGGAACCGAGAATGAGCAGTTCTTC. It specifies CASSKGVTSGGTENEQFF.

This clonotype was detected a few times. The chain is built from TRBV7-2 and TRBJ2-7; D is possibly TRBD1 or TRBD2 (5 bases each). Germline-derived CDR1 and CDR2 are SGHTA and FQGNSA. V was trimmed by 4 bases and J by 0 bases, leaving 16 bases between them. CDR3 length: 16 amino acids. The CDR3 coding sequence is TGTGCCAGCAGCTCAGGGACGGCCGGAAGCTCCTACGAGCAGTACTTC. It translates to CASSSGTAGSSYEQYF.

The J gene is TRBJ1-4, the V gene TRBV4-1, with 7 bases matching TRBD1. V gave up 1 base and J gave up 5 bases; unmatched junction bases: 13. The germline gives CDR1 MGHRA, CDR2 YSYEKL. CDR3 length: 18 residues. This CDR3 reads CASSQGPWRQGRNEKLFF. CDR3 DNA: TGCGCCAGCAGCCAAGGCCCCTGGAGACAGGGCCGAAATGAAAAACTGTTTTTT.

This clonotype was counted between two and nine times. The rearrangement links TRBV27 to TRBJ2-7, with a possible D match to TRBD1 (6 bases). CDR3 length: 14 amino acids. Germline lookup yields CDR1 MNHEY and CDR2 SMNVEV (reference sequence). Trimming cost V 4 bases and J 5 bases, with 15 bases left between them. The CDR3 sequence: CASSSTGLSNEQYF. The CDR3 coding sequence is TGTGCCAGCAGTTCGACAGGTCTGAGTAACGAGCAGTACTTC.

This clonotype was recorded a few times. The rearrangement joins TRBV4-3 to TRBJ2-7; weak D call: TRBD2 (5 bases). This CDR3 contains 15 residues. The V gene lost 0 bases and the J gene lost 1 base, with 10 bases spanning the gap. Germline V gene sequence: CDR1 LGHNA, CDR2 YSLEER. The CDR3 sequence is CASSQEAGQSYEQYF. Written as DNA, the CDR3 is TGCGCCAGCAGCCAAGAGGCGGGTCAATCCTACGAGCAGTACTTC.

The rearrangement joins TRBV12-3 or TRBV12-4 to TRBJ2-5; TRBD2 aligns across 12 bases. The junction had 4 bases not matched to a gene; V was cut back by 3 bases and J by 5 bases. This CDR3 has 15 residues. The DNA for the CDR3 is TGTGCCAGCAGTTTGCTAGCGGGGGGGCTTGAGACCCAGTACTTC. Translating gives CASSLLAGGLETQYF.

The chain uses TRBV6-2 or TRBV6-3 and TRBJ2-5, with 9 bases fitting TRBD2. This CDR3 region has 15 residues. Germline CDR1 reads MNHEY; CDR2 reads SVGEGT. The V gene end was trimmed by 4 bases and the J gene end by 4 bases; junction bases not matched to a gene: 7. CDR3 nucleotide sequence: TGTGCCAGCAGTTTTTTTAGCGGGGGTGGAGAGACCCAGTACTTC. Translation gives CASSFFSGGGETQYF.

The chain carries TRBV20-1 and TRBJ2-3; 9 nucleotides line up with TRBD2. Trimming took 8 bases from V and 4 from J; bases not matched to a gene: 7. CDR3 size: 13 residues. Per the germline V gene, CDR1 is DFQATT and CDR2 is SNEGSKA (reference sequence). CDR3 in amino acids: CSLIAGAADTQYF. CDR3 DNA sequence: TGCAGTCTAATAGCGGGAGCCGCAGATACGCAGTATTTT.

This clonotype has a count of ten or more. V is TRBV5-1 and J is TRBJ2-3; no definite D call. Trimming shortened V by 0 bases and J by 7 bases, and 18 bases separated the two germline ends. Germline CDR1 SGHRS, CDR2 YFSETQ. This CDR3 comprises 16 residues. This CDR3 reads CASSLDGSRLAHTQYF. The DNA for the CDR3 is TGCGCCAGCAGCTTGGATGGCAGCCGCCTCGCCCATACGCAGTATTTT.

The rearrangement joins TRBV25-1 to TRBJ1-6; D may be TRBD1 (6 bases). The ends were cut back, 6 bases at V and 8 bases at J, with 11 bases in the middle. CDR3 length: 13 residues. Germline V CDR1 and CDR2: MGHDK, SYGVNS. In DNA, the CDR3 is TGTGCCAGCAGACAGGGCAGGGATTCACCCCTCCACTTT. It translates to CASRQGRDSPLHF.

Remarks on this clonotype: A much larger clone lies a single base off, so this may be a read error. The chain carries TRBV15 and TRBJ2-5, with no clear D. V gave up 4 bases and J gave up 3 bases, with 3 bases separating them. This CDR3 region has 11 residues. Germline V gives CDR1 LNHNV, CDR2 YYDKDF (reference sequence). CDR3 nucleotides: TGTGCCACCAGCATAGAAGAGACCCAGTACTTC. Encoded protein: CATSIEETQYF. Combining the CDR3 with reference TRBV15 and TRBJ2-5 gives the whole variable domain DAMVIQNPRYQVTQFGKPVTLSCSQTLNHNVMYWYQQKSSQAPKLLFHYYDKDFNNEADTPDNFQSRRPNTSFCFLDIRSPGLGDTAMYLCATSIEETQYFGPGTRLLVL.

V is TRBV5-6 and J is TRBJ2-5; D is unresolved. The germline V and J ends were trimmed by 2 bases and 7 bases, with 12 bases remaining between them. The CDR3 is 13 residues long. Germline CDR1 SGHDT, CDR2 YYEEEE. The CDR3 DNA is TGTGCCAGCAGCTTAGGTCTAGAGGCGACCCAGTACTTC. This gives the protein CASSLGLEATQYF.

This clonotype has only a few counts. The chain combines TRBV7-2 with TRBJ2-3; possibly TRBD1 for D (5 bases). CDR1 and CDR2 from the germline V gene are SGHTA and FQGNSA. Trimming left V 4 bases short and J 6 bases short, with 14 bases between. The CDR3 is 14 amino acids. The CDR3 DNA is TGTGCCAGCAGCTCTAGGCGACAGACGGATACGCAGTATTTT. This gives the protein CASSSRRQTDTQYF. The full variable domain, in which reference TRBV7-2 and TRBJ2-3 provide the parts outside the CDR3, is GAGVSQSPSNKVTEKGKDVELRCDPISGHTALYWYRQSLGQGLEFLIYFQGNSAPDKSGLPSDRFSAERTGGSVSTLTIQRTQQEDSAVYLCASSSRRQTDTQYFGPGTRLTVL.

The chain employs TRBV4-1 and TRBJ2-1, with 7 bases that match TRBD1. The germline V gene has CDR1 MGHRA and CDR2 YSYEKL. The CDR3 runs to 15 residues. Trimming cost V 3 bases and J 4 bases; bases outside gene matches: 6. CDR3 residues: CASSQGQLIYNEQFF. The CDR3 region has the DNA TGCGCCAGCAGCCAGGGACAGCTTATTTACAATGAGCAGTTCTTC.

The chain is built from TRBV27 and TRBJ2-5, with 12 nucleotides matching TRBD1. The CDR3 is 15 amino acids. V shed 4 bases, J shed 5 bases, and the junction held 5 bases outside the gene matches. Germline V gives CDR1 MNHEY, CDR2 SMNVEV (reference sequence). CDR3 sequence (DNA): TGTGCCAGCAGTTGCTGGGACAGGGGGCGCGAGACCCAGTACTTC. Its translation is CASSCWDRGRETQYF.

CDR3 bases: TGCGCCAGCAGCCCAGGTCTAGTTGTCTACGAGCAGTACTTC. This sequence encodes CASSPGLVVYEQYF. The chain uses TRBV5-1 and TRBJ2-5; no clear D gene. TRBJ2-7 explains the end of the DNA better; the J call may be wrong. Germline V lookup: CDR1 SGHRS, CDR2 YFSETQ. The length of the CDR3 is 14 residues.